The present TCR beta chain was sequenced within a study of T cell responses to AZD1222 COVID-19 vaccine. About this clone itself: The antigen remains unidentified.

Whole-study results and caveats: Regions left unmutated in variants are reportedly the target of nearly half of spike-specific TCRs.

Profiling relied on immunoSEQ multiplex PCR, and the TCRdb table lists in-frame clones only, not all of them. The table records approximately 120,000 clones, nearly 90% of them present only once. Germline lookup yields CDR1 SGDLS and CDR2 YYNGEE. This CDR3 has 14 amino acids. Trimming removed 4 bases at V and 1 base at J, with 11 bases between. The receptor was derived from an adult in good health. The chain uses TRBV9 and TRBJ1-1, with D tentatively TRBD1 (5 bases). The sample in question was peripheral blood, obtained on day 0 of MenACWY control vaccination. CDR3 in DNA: TGTGCCAGCAGCCGACAGATGAGGAACACTGAAGCTTTCTTT. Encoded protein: CASSRQMRNTEAFF.